This TCR beta chain was sequenced in a study of T-cell memory formation after mild COVID-19. V dropped 3 bases and J dropped 5 bases, with 10 bases sitting between them. The germline gives CDR1 GTSNPN, CDR2 SVGIG (reference sequence). The CDR3 contains 13 residues. TCRdb reprocessed the 5' RACE reads via MiXCR and lists one record per CDR3 protein. The sample lists 350,000 to 500,000 distinct CDR3 sequences, around 20% occurring once. The rearrangement uses TRBV30 and TRBJ1-4; perhaps TRBD1 as D (6 bases). The receptor was derived from an adult woman who had mild COVID-19 (a few samples of this study predate the infection). Cell type and time point are not known. Source material: PBMCs or a T cell subset sorted from them (not recorded which). Here the CDR3 reads CAWSPDRNEKLFF. The CDR3 DNA sequence: TGTGCCTGGAGCCCGGACAGAAATGAAAAACTGTTTTTT.